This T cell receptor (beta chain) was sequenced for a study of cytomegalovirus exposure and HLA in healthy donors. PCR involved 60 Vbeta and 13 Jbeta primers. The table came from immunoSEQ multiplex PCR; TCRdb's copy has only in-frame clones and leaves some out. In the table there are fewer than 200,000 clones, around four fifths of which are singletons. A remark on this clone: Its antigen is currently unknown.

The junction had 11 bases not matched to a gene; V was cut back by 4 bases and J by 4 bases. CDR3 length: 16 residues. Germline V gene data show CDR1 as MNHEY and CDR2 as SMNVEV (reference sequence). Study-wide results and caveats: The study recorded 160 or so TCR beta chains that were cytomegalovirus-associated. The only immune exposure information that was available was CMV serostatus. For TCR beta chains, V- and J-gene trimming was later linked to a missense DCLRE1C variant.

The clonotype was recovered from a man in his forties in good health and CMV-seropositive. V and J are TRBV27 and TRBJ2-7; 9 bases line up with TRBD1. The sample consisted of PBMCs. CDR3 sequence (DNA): TGTGCCAGCAGTTCCATCCCCGGGACAGGGATATACGAGCAGTACTTC. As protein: CASSSIPGTGIYEQYF.